This T cell receptor beta chain was found in a study of glioma-infiltrating T cells after dendritic cell vaccination. Study conclusions and caveats: Higher TCR clonality did not directly relate to longer survival. Patients with more pretreatment TILs had longer time to progression and survival.

In the case of this clone: Its antigen is still unknown.

The sample's time point: after dendritic cell vaccination, including at tumor progression/relapse. Blood PBMC samples: pre-vaccination, two weeks post third vaccination, and at tumor progression. Germline loops: CDR1 SEHNR, CDR2 FQNEAQ (reference sequence). Trimming shortened V by 3 bases and J by 6 bases, and 13 bases separated the two germline ends. This CDR3 is built from 14 residues. Amplification used 60 V beta primers and 13 J beta primers. Generated by immunoSEQ multiplex PCR, the TCRdb table keeps only in-frame clones and is missing some. The table shows 75,000 to 95,000 clones, with more than 80% occurring only once.

The V and J genes are TRBV7-9 and TRBJ2-3; perhaps TRBD1 as D (5 bases). This TCR was recovered from a human donor with glioblastoma. The sample in question was blood, obtained after dendritic cell vaccination. CDR3 residues: CASSFTGPLDTQYF. In DNA form, the CDR3 reads TGTGCCAGCAGCTTTACAGGCCCCCTGGATACGCAGTATTTT.